These T cell receptor beta chains were read from a single sample in a study of shared clonotypes between healthy human individuals. Only in-frame clones appear in the TCRdb table, and some are missing; sequencing was by immunoSEQ multiplex PCR. The table shows about half a million clones, with around 79% occurring only once. Sequenced material: PBMCs. The receptors come from a middle-aged woman in good health. Some clones in this sample may be carry-over from other donors' samples. Each CDR3 is given with its conserved first and last residue.

v_call	j_call	cdr3_aa
TRBV5-1	TRBJ1-1	CASREDRALNTEAFF
TRBV19	TRBJ2-7	CASSIDRDAYEQYF
TRBV5-4	TRBJ2-5	CASSPLQKKETQYF
TRBV6-6	TRBJ2-1	CASSYRGSNEQFF
TRBV19	TRBJ1-5	CASRAFGGRRQPQHF
TRBV2	TRBJ1-5	CASRTGTSNQPQHF
TRBV6-1	TRBJ2-5	CASSALQNWETQYF
TRBV4-1	TRBJ2-5	CASSQAISWETQYF
TRBV7-2	TRBJ2-7	CASSPTGAAYEQYF
TRBV27	TRBJ2-3	CASSSPTSGTDTQYF
TRBV19	TRBJ2-7	CASSMSGTGGSYEQYF
TRBV11-1	TRBJ2-5	CASSLVKGQETQYF
TRBV15	TRBJ1-5	CATTVDRGDQPQHF
TRBV19	TRBJ1-1	CASTFNRDTEAFF
TRBV29-1	TRBJ2-2	CSVANGGPGNTGELFF
TRBV9	TRBJ2-1	CASSVAGNSAYNEQFF
TRBV5-1	TRBJ1-1	CASSLSPQGQGEYEAFF
TRBV4-1	TRBJ2-3	CASSQEGRGPDDTQYF
TRBV28	TRBJ2-7	CASSLGGGGSSYEQYF
TRBV11-2	TRBJ2-7	CASSPDPTRIYEQYF
TRBV14	TRBJ2-7	CASSLGLAGYEQYF
TRBV5-1	TRBJ2-5	CASSHTASGGGTQYF
TRBV6-1	TRBJ2-5	CASSEEGLETQYF
TRBV7-2	TRBJ1-5	CASSLDRFNQPQHF
TRBV28	TRBJ2-1	CASSLEASASYNEQFF
TRBV7-8	TRBJ1-4	CASSLRFLDGRNEKLFF
TRBV11-2	TRBJ2-7	CASSYGAAGGGRGEQYF
TRBV7-7	TRBJ2-7	CASSRNFPSDSYEQYF
TRBV7-9	TRBJ1-4	CASSIGQGRTTNEKLFF
TRBV28	TRBJ2-3	CASSLGPSSGRRGDTQYF
TRBV7-2	TRBJ2-7	CASRRAGAGSSYEQYF
TRBV5-1	TRBJ2-3	CASSLESGRTDTQYF
TRBV6-6	TRBJ2-7	CASSSGTGRSYEQYF
TRBV19	TRBJ1-6	CASSMKANSPLHF
TRBV7-6	TRBJ1-5	CASSLYENQPQHF
TRBV5-1	TRBJ2-1	CASSLGLHNEQFF